This passage covers 25 T cell receptor beta chains from one sample sequenced in a study of blood T cell repertoires in COVID-19. Measured with immunoSEQ multiplex PCR; TCRdb has only the in-frame clones, and not every one. The sample holds approximately 100,000 clones, over 60% seen once. The specimen was peripheral blood. The receptors come from a human donor in a cohort sampled during active or convalescent COVID-19.

The rearrangement links TRBV28 to TRBJ1-6; D gene ambiguous. Germline V gives CDR1 MDHEN, CDR2 SYDVKM. Trimming left V 7 bases short and J 3 bases short, with 19 bases between. CDR3 length: 17 residues. The CDR3 DNA sequence: TGTGCCAGCATCGCGGAGGGAACGATAAGCTATAATTCACCCCTCCACTTT. It yields the protein CASIAEGTISYNSPLHF.

The chain employs TRBV6-2 or TRBV6-3 and TRBJ1-2; D is perhaps TRBD1 (6 bases). Germline CDR1 MNHEY, CDR2 SVGEGT. The CDR3 is 15 amino acids. V was pared by 5 bases and J by 6 bases, with 19 bases between. The CDR3 is CASSQHQQGSNGYTF. Here the CDR3 DNA reads TGTGCCAGCAGTCAACACCAACAGGGTAGCAATGGCTACACCTTC.

This sequence joins TRBV7-9 and TRBJ2-7; TRBD2 aligns across 11 bases. The length of the CDR3 is 15 residues. Germline V gene lookup returns CDR1 SEHNR and CDR2 FQNEAQ (reference sequence). Losses at the gene ends were 6 bases for V and 4 bases for J; bases not matched to a gene: 8. Here the CDR3 DNA reads TGTGCCAGCAGGCCGCCTAGCGGGGGGAATTACGAGCAGTACTTC. This sequence encodes CASRPPSGGNYEQYF.

The J gene is TRBJ2-2, the V gene TRBV19; 7 bases align to TRBD1. This CDR3 is 15 amino acids long. Germline CDR1 reads LNHDA; CDR2 reads SQIVND (reference sequence). V was clipped by 8 bases and J by 6 bases; unmatched bases: 12. The CDR3 protein is CASALRGPPAGELFF. For the CDR3, the DNA is TGTGCCAGTGCACTGAGGGGGCCGCCCGCCGGGGAGCTGTTTTTT.

This rearrangement joins TRBV15 to TRBJ2-3; possibly TRBD1 for D (6 bases). This CDR3 is 14 amino acids long. Germline assignment: CDR1 LNHNV and CDR2 YYDKDF (reference sequence). Trimming cost V 3 bases and J 1 base, with 8 bases left between them. Written as DNA, the CDR3 is TGTGCCACCAGCAGGGACAGACGCACAGATACGCAGTATTTT. Protein product: CATSRDRRTDTQYF.

The gene calls are TRBV7-9 and TRBJ2-5; no definite D call. The CDR3 extends over 14 amino acids. The V end lost 1 base, the J end lost 2 bases, and 8 bases lay between the germline ends. CDR1 SEHNR and CDR2 FQNEAQ come from the germline V gene (reference sequence). CDR3: CASSLVGRQETQYF. DNA for the CDR3: TGTGCCAGCAGCTTAGTTGGCCGACAAGAGACCCAGTACTTC.

The chain combines TRBV5-4 with TRBJ2-6; D might be TRBD2 (6 bases). The germline gives CDR1 SGHNT, CDR2 YYREEE (reference sequence). The CDR3 has 14 amino acids. Trimming took off 5 bases at V and 1 base at J, with 7 bases between the two ends. CDR3 sequence reads: CASRAGSGANVLTF. CDR3 DNA: TGTGCCAGCAGGGCGGGATCTGGGGCCAACGTCCTGACTTTC.

The rearrangement links TRBV27 to TRBJ2-1; 8 bases map to TRBD2. CDR1 and CDR2 from the germline V gene are MNHEY and SMNVEV (reference sequence). This CDR3 spans 18 amino acids. The ends lost 2 bases at V and 3 bases at J; junction bases unmatched: 12. In DNA form, the CDR3 reads TGTGCCAGCAGTTTAGAAGGACTAGCCGGAGGCTTCTACAATGAGCAGTTCTTC. Translated, it gives CASSLEGLAGGFYNEQFF.

V gene TRBV2 combines with J gene TRBJ2-1, with 10 bases identical to TRBD1. There are 17 residues in the CDR3. Germline CDR1 SNHLY, CDR2 FYNNEI. With V trimmed by 4 bases and J by 7 bases, 13 bases remained unmatched. The CDR3: CASSVLVRDRGANEQFF. The CDR3 DNA sequence: TGTGCCAGCAGTGTACTGGTACGGGACAGGGGTGCAAATGAGCAGTTCTTC.

This clone turned up a few times. The V call is TRBV27, the J call TRBJ2-7; 10 bases align to TRBD1. J was trimmed by 4 bases and V by 3 bases; bases with no gene match: 3. CDR1 is MNHEY, CDR2 SMNVEV, per germline (reference sequence). The CDR3 has 14 amino acids. CDR3 loop: CASSFWDRGYEQYF. The CDR3 nucleotides are TGTGCCAGCAGTTTCTGGGACAGGGGTTACGAGCAGTACTTC.

The V gene is TRBV25-1, the J gene TRBJ2-7; 8 nucleotides match TRBD1. V shed 6 bases, J shed 11 bases, and the junction held 6 bases outside the gene matches. The CDR3 loop spans 11 amino acids. From germline, CDR1 is MGHDK and CDR2 SYGVNS. The CDR3 reads CASSSDRVKYF. As DNA, the CDR3 is TGTGCCAGCAGCTCGGACAGGGTAAAGTACTTC.

This sequence joins TRBV6-6 and TRBJ2-2, with 7 bases lining up with TRBD1. CDR3 length: 15 residues. Germline V CDR1 and CDR2: MNHNY, SVGAGI (reference sequence). J gave up 5 bases and V 4 bases, and 7 bases lay outside the gene matches. Written as DNA, the CDR3 is TGTGCCAGCAGTTGGGGTGACAGGGAGACCGGGGAGCTGTTTTTT. Amino acids: CASSWGDRETGELFF.

There are a few counts of this clone. The chain combines TRBV3-1 (or the pseudogene TRBV3-2) with TRBJ2-2; 7 nucleotides agree with TRBD1. This CDR3 has 19 amino acids. Losses at the gene ends were 0 bases for V and 8 bases for J; bases not matched to a gene: 18. CDR1 is LGHDT, CDR2 YNNKEL, per germline (reference sequence). DNA for the CDR3: TGTGCCAGCAGCCAAGAAGGGTCGACAGGGTTCTTTTTCGGAGGGGAGCTGTTTTTT. This codes for CASSQEGSTGFFFGGELFF.

The chain combines TRBV9 with TRBJ1-2; D might be TRBD1 (5 bases). Trimming removed 2 bases from V and 2 bases from J, with 7 bases in between. The CDR3 consists of 13 residues. Germline CDR1 is SGDLS and CDR2 is YYNGEE. CDR3 in amino acids: CASSVGGNYGYTF. The DNA of the CDR3 is TGTGCCAGCAGCGTTGGGGGGAACTATGGCTACACCTTC.

V usage is TRBV4-1 and J usage is TRBJ1-1; the D gene is possibly TRBD1 (6 bases). CDR1 is MGHRA, CDR2 YSYEKL, per germline. This CDR3 is built from 19 residues. With 1 base removed from V and 0 bases from J, the gap between germline ends came to 21 bases. CDR3: CASSQGSGQGSYMNTEAFF. Written as DNA, the CDR3 is TGCGCCAGCAGCCAAGGATCTGGCCAGGGGTCTTATATGAACACTGAAGCTTTCTTT.

The J gene is TRBJ1-4, the V gene TRBV7-9; the D is unclear. V gave up 3 bases and J gave up 0 bases, with 8 bases separating them. The CDR3 totals 15 residues. Germline V gene data show CDR1 as SEHNR and CDR2 as FQNEAQ (reference sequence). The CDR3 DNA is TGTGCCAGCAGCTTTAGAAGAGCAACTAATGAAAAACTGTTTTTT. Its protein is CASSFRRATNEKLFF.

V and J are TRBV5-4 and TRBJ2-5; a possible D gene is TRBD1 (5 bases). Trimming removed 3 bases at V and 13 bases at J, with 19 bases between. This CDR3 region has 13 residues. Germline V CDR1 and CDR2: SGHNT, YYREEE (reference sequence). DNA of the CDR3: TGTGCCAGCAGCTCCTACTACCGACAGTCTTGGTACTTC. Its protein is CASSSYYRQSWYF.

This chain uses TRBV7-2 with TRBJ2-1, with 9 positions matching TRBD2. V shed 2 bases and J 5 bases; nucleotides not matched to a gene: 4. The CDR3 runs to 15 residues. In germline, CDR1 is SGHTA, CDR2 FQGNSA. This chain's CDR3 is CASSLSGRIHNEQFF. The CDR3 DNA sequence: TGTGCCAGCAGCTTAAGCGGGAGGATTCACAATGAGCAGTTCTTC.

The V gene is TRBV5-1, the J gene TRBJ2-7; 7 nucleotides align to TRBD2. The CDR3 loop spans 15 amino acids. Germline CDR1 and CDR2: SGHRS and YFSETQ. V was pared by 1 base and J by 4 bases, with 8 bases of the junction left unmatched. The CDR3 bases are TGCGCCAGCAGCTTGTCGGCGGGAGAGGTTTACGAGCAGTACTTC. As protein: CASSLSAGEVYEQYF.

The chain combines TRBV5-1 with TRBJ1-4; D not certain. The CDR3 length is 13 residues. Per the germline V gene, CDR1 is SGHRS and CDR2 is YFSETQ. Trimming left V 1 base short and J 4 bases short, with 5 bases between. In DNA, the CDR3 is TGCGCCAGCAGCTTGTTCGGTAATGAAAAACTGTTTTTT. Its translation: CASSLFGNEKLFF.

V and J are TRBV7-2 and TRBJ2-7; D perhaps matches TRBD1 (6 bases). The germline CDR1 and CDR2 sequences are SGHTA and FQGNSA. Trimming cost V 2 bases and J 2 bases, with 16 bases left between them. This CDR3 is built from 16 residues. The CDR3 DNA is TGTGCCAGCAGCTTATGGGGTCGTGGACAGCCCTACGAGCAGTACTTC. Residues: CASSLWGRGQPYEQYF.

The chain recombines TRBV27 with TRBJ1-2; D possibly corresponds to TRBD1 (5 bases). The CDR3 is made up of 15 amino acids. V was trimmed by 3 bases and J by 4 bases, leaving 15 bases between them. CDR1 and CDR2 (germline): MNHEY, SMNVEV (reference sequence). Here the CDR3 DNA reads TGTGCCAGCAGTTTGAGGGCAGGGAGGGCCTATGGCTACACCTTC. Protein sequence: CASSLRAGRAYGYTF.

This chain uses TRBV6-2 or TRBV6-3 with TRBJ2-5; 8 nucleotides match TRBD2. From germline, CDR1 is MNHEY and CDR2 SVGEGT. CDR3 size: 15 residues. Unmatched junction bases numbered 8, after V lost 3 bases and J lost 5 bases. This CDR3 reads CASSYEGLATETQYF. Here the CDR3 DNA reads TGTGCCAGCAGTTATGAAGGACTAGCAACGGAGACCCAGTACTTC.

Points on this clone: A junction end diverges from the germline sequence, so it may reflect a read error. V and J are TRBV28 and TRBJ1-2; D uncertain. The CDR3 runs to 14 residues. CDR1 and CDR2 from the germline V gene are MDHEN and SYDVKM. CDR3 sequence reads: CASSLLQPKYGYTF. As DNA, the CDR3 is TGTGCCAGCAGTTTATTACAGCCTAAATATGGCTACACCTTC.

The chain is built from TRBV6-6 and TRBJ1-5, with TRBD1 as a possible D gene (5 bases). The germline V gene has CDR1 MNHNY and CDR2 SVGAGI (reference sequence). This CDR3 has 15 residues. V was trimmed by 2 bases and J by 6 bases, leaving 14 bases between them. For the CDR3, the DNA is TGTGCCAGCAGTTACGGGGGGTGGGGTATTCAGCCCCAGCATTTT. As protein: CASSYGGWGIQPQHF.